This TCR beta chain was found in a study of T cell responses to AZD1222 COVID-19 vaccine. Overall study: Some second doses came at about 4 weeks and others at about 12 weeks; these were pooled. Study results and caveats: The donors showed a predominance of white British ancestry and of females, with possible underestimation of clonal diversity. Spike-wide coverage was observed for vaccine-associated CD4 TCRs, with dominant responses at 160-218 and 743-854.

Germline V gives CDR1 GTSNPN, CDR2 SVGIG (reference sequence). This CDR3 is 12 amino acids long. The V end lost 2 bases, the J end lost 1 base, and 5 bases lay between the germline ends. With regard to this clone: Its antigen is not known.

Produced via immunoSEQ multiplex PCR; TCRdb's table is partial and in-frame only. The sample yields around 180,000 clones, roughly 88% seen once. This specimen consisted of peripheral blood, obtained on day 0 of AZD1222 vaccination. The chain couples TRBV30 to TRBJ2-5; no reliable D call. This sequence was found in an adult in good health. CDR3 nucleotides: TGTGCCTGGAGTCTATCCCAAGAGACCCAGTACTTC. Protein product: CAWSLSQETQYF.